The entry below describes one T cell receptor (beta chain). As yet, its antigen is unknown. Some clones are missing from TCRdb's copy, which holds only in-frame ones; the method was immunoSEQ multiplex PCR. The sample records roughly 35,000 clones, roughly 74% being singletons. The data stem from a study of immune evolution from preneoplasia to lung adenocarcinoma. Across the whole study: HLA loss of heterozygosity: about 7% AIS, over 12% MIA, approximately 35% ADC, none AAH.

Germline V CDR1 and CDR2: SGDLS, YYNGEE. V gave up 0 bases and J gave up 6 bases, with 13 bases separating them. This CDR3 has 15 amino acids. The study's findings and limits: Top clone share appeared to fall from AAH through AIS, MIA, adenocarcinoma.

Sequencing input: FFPE invasive lung adenocarcinoma tissue. This rearrangement joins TRBV9 to TRBJ1-5; D uncertain. The sequence derives from a person in their sixties with lung adenocarcinoma. This chain's CDR3 is CASSVGQGPTQPQHF. CDR3 in DNA: TGTGCCAGCAGCGTAGGGCAAGGCCCCACTCAGCCCCAGCATTTT.